These 14 T cell receptor beta chains share one sample of origin, sequenced in a study of control samples from healthy donors and cancer patients. Clones were sequenced by immunoSEQ multiplex PCR, and TCRdb holds only the in-frame ones, with some missing. The sample shows about 89,000 clones, 70% to 90% of them seen only once. The sequencing sample was made of blood. These receptors all come from a woman aged 40 to 50 in good health.

V usage is TRBV6-5 and J usage is TRBJ2-6; 7 bases match TRBD1. Trimming cost V 6 bases and J 2 bases; bases outside gene matches: 4. Germline CDR1 MNHEY, CDR2 SVGAGI. The CDR3 covers 15 residues. The CDR3 reads CASRVDRAGANVLTF. CDR3 DNA sequence: TGTGCCAGCAGGGTCGACAGGGCTGGGGCCAACGTCCTGACTTTC.

V gene TRBV18 combines with J gene TRBJ2-2, with TRBD1 as a possible D gene (5 bases). The germline V gene encodes CDR1 KGHSH and CDR2 LQKENI. The ends were cut back, 4 bases at V and 5 bases at J, with 17 bases in the middle. The CDR3 contains 16 residues. DNA of the CDR3: TGTGCCAGCTCACAGAAAGAGCAGGGATGGACCGGGGAGCTGTTTTTT. Amino acid sequence: CASSQKEQGWTGELFF.

The J gene is TRBJ2-1, the V gene TRBV20-1; D may be TRBD2 (5 bases). V was shortened by 5 bases and J by 14 bases, with 16 bases between the two germline ends. This CDR3 has 11 amino acids. Germline loops: CDR1 DFQATT, CDR2 SNEGSKA (reference sequence). The CDR3 spells CSAPYRGRKFF. The CDR3 DNA sequence: TGCAGTGCTCCTTATCGGGGTAGGAAGTTCTTC.

This clone came up a few times. The CDR3 DNA is TGTGCCAGCAGCCAAGAAGTAAGAGGGGCGACTGAAGCTTTCTTT. Protein: CASSQEVRGATEAFF. This sequence joins TRBV4-2 and TRBJ1-1; maybe TRBD1 (5 bases). The CDR3 spans 15 residues. From germline, CDR1 is LGHNA and CDR2 YNFKEQ. V gave up 0 bases and J gave up 5 bases, with 13 bases separating them.

This chain uses TRBV5-4 with TRBJ2-3, with 13 positions matching TRBD2. CDR3 length equals 15 residues. The germline V gene encodes CDR1 SGHNT and CDR2 YYREEE (reference sequence). With V trimmed by 4 bases and J by 6 bases, 5 bases remained unmatched. CDR3 region: CASSQGLAGTDTQYF. The DNA for the CDR3 is TGTGCCAGCAGCCAGGGACTAGCGGGAACGGATACGCAGTATTTT.

The chain combines TRBV14 with TRBJ1-1; D is unclear. V was cut by 0 bases and J by 7 bases, with 18 bases left in between. The CDR3 is 16 amino acids. Germline V gives CDR1 SGHDN, CDR2 FVKESK. The CDR3 sequence is CASSQDPASLAGEAFF. The CDR3, as DNA: TGTGCCAGCAGCCAAGATCCGGCCTCCCTGGCGGGTGAAGCTTTCTTT.

This clone was seen only once. CDR3 protein: CASSPAYTEAFF. CDR3 coding DNA: TGTGCCAGCAGCCCAGCGTACACTGAAGCTTTCTTT. The chain is built from TRBV5-5 and TRBJ1-1; no definite D call. The CDR3 loop spans 12 amino acids. Trimming removed 4 bases at V and 3 bases at J, with 7 bases between. The germline CDR1 and CDR2 sequences are SGHKS and YYEKEE (reference sequence).

This chain connects TRBV3-1 (or the pseudogene TRBV3-2) to TRBJ1-1; D perhaps matches TRBD1 (5 bases). V lost 4 bases, J lost 5 bases, and 14 bases lay in between. This CDR3 has 14 amino acids. Germline CDR1 LGHDT, CDR2 YNNKEL (reference sequence). CDR3: CASSRAGGGTEAFF. The CDR3 nucleotides are TGTGCCAGCAGCCGGGCAGGCGGGGGAACTGAAGCTTTCTTT.

J is TRBJ1-6 and V is TRBV25-1; D is uncertain. Trimming pared 0 bases from V and 8 bases from J, leaving 8 bases between. The CDR3 has 14 residues. Germline V lookup: CDR1 MGHDK, CDR2 SYGVNS. DNA for the CDR3: TGTGCCAGCAGTGAATATAAGGCGGATTCACCCCTCCACTTT. Translation: CASSEYKADSPLHF.

J is TRBJ1-2 and V is TRBV12-3 or TRBV12-4, with no clear D. CDR3 length: 12 amino acids. V lost 2 bases to trimming and J lost 4 bases, with 5 bases between them. CDR3 in DNA: TGTGCCAGCAGTTTATACCCCTATGGCTACACCTTC. Protein product: CASSLYPYGYTF.

V and J are TRBV4-3 and TRBJ2-3; 9 bases align to TRBD2. The CDR3 is made up of 16 amino acids. The V and J ends lost 0 bases and 2 bases, in that order; junction bases with no gene match: 3. The V gene's germline CDR1 is LGHNA and CDR2 YSLEER. The CDR3 nucleotides read TGCGCCAGCAGCCAAGAGACTAGCGGATACACAGATACGCAGTATTTT. The encoded protein is CASSQETSGYTDTQYF.

The chain has TRBV14 and TRBJ1-1, with D maybe TRBD1 (6 bases). V was cut by 0 bases and J by 10 bases, with 12 bases left in between. This CDR3 spans 13 amino acids. CDR1 SGHDN and CDR2 FVKESK come from the germline V gene. The CDR3 nucleotides are TGTGCCAGCAGCCAAGATCTGGGAGGGGGAGCTTTCTTT. The encoded protein is CASSQDLGGGAFF.

This clone has ten or more counts. The chain combines TRBV10-3 with TRBJ1-5; 9 nucleotides agree with TRBD1. The CDR3 is 15 residues long. V lost 1 base and J lost 4; bases outside the gene matches: 2. Germline lookup yields CDR1 ENHRY and CDR2 SYGVKD. CDR3 protein: CAISELDRGNQPQHF. For the CDR3, the DNA is TGTGCCATCAGTGAGTTGGACAGGGGTAATCAGCCCCAGCATTTT.

The chain combines TRBV9 with TRBJ2-7; D may match TRBD1 or TRBD2 (5 bases each). V was shortened by 2 bases and J by 0 bases, with 12 bases between the two germline ends. The CDR3 contains 15 residues. Germline-derived CDR1 and CDR2 are SGDLS and YYNGEE. CDR3 DNA sequence: TGTGCCAGCAGCGTGGGGGACGGTAGCTCCTACGAGCAGTACTTC. It is translated as CASSVGDGSSYEQYF.